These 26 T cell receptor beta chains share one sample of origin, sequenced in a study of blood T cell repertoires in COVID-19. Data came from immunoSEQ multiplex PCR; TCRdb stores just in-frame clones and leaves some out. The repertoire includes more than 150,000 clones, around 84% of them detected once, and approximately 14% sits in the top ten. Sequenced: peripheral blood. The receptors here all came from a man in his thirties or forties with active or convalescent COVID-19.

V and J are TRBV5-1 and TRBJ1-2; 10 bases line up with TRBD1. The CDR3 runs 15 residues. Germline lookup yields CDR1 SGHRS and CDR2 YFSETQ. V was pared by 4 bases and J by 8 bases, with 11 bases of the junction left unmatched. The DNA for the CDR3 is TGCGCCAGCAGCCCCGGGACAGGGGAAAGAGGGGGCTACACCTTC. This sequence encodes CASSPGTGERGGYTF. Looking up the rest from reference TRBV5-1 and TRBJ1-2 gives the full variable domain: KAGVTQTPRYLIKTRGQQVTLSCSPISGHRSVSWYQQTPGQGLQFLFEYFSETQRNKGNFPGRFSGRQFSNSRSEMNVSTLELGDSALYLCASSPGTGERGGYTFGSGTRLTVV.

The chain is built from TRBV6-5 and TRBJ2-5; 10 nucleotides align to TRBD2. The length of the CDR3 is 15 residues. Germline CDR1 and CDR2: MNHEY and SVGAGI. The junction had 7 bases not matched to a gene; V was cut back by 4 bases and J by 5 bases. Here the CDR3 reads CASSSEAGGHETQYF. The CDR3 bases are TGTGCCAGCAGTTCAGAAGCGGGGGGGCACGAGACCCAGTACTTC.

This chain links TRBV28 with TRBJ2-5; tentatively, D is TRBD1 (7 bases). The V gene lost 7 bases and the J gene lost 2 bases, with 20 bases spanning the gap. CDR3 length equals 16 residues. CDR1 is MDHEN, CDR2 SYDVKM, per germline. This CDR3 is CASTPRRGRGQETQYF. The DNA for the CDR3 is TGTGCCAGCACTCCAAGGAGGGGGCGAGGACAAGAGACCCAGTACTTC.

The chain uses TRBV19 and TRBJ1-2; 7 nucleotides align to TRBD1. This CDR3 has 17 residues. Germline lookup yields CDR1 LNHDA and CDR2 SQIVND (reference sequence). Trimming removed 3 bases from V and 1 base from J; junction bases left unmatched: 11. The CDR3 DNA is TGTGCCAGTAGTATGCGAGGTAGCACAGGGGATAACTATGGCTACACCTTC. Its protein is CASSMRGSTGDNYGYTF.

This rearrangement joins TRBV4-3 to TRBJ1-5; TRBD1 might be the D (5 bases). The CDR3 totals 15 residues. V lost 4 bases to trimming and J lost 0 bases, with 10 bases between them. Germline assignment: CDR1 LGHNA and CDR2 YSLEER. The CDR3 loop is CASSPGGDSNQPQHF. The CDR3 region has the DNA TGCGCCAGCAGCCCCGGGGGGGATAGCAATCAGCCCCAGCATTTT.

The CDR3 DNA is TGTGCCAGTAGAAACAGCAATTCACCCCTCCACTTT. This translates into CASRNSNSPLHF. The genes are TRBV19 and TRBJ1-6; D is unresolved. The ends were cut back, 6 bases at V and 7 bases at J, with 7 bases in the middle. The CDR3 is made up of 12 amino acids. CDR1 is LNHDA, CDR2 SQIVND, per germline (reference sequence).

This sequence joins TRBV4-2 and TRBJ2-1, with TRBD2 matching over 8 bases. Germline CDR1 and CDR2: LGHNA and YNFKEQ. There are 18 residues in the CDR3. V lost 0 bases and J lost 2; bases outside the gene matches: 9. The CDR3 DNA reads TGTGCCAGCAGCCAAGATGTAAGCGGGAGCGTCCCCTACAATGAGCAGTTCTTC. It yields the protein CASSQDVSGSVPYNEQFF.

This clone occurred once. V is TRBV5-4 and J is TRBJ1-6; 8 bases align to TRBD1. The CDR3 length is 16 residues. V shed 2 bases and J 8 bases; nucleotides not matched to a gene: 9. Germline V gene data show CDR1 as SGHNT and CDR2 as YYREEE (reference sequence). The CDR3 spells CASSFPRTGTYSPLHF. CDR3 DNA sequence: TGTGCCAGCAGCTTCCCCCGGACAGGGACTTATTCACCCCTCCACTTT.

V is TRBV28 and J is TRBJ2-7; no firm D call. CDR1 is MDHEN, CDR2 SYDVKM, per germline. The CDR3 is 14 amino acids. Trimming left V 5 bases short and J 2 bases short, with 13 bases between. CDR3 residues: CASSALVKAYEQYV. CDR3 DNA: TGTGCCAGCAGTGCCCTAGTCAAGGCCTACGAGCAGTACGTC.

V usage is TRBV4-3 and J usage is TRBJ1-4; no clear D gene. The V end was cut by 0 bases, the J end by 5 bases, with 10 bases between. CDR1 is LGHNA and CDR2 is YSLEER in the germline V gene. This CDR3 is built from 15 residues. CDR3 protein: CASSQDQEQNEKLFF. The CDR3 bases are TGCGCCAGCAGCCAAGATCAAGAACAAAATGAAAAACTGTTTTTT.

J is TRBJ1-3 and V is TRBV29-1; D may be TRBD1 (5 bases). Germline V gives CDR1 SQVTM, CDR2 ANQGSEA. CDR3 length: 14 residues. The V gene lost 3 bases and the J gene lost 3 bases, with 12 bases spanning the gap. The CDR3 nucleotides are TGCAGCGTTGATTCCGGGGGATATGGAAACACCATATATTTT. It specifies CSVDSGGYGNTIYF.

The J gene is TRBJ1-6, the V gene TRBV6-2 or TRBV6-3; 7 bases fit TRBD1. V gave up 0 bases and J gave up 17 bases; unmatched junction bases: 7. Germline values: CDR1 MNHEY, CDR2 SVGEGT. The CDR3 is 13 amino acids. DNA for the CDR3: TGTGCCAGCAGTTACTCACCAGGGGGTCTAATCCACTTT. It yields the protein CASSYSPGGLIHF.

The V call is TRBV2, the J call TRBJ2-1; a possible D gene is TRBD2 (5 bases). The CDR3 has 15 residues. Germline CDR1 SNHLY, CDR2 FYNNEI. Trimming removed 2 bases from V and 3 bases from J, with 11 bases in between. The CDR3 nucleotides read TGTGCCAGCAGTGAACGCCGTGGAGGCTACAATGAGCAGTTCTTC. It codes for CASSERRGGYNEQFF.

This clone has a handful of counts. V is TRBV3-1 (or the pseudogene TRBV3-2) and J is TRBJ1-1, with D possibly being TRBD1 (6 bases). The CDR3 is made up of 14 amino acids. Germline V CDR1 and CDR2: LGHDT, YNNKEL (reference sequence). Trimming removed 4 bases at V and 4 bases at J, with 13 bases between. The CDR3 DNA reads TGTGCCAGCAGCCTCCAAGGGGGGGGCACTGAAGCTTTCTTT. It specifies CASSLQGGGTEAFF.

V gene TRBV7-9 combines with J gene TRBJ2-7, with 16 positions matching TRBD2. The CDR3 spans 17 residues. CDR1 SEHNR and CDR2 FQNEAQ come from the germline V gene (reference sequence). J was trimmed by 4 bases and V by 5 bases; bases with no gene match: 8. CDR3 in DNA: TGTGCCAGCAGCGGGGGACTAGCGGGAGGGGGTTGGTACGAGCAGTACTTC. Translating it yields CASSGGLAGGGWYEQYF.

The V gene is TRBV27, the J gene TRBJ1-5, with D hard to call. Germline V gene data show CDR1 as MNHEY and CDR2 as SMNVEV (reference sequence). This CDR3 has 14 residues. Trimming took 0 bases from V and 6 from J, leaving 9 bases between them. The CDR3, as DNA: TGTGCCAGCAGTTTATCGGGCAGCTCTCAGCCCCAGCATTTT. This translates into CASSLSGSSQPQHF.

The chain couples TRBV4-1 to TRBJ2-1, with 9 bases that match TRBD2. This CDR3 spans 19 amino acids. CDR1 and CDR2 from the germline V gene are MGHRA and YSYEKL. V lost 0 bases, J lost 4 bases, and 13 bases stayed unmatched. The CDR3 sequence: CASSQDSVAGVSIYNEQFF. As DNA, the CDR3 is TGCGCCAGCAGCCAAGATTCGGTAGCGGGAGTTTCCATTTACAATGAGCAGTTCTTC.

CDR3 in DNA: TGTGCCAGCAGCTTTCCCCTAGTTCCAGATACGCAGTATTTT. Protein: CASSFPLVPDTQYF. This chain links TRBV7-9 with TRBJ2-3; D remains ambiguous. This CDR3 spans 14 amino acids. CDR1 and CDR2 (germline): SEHNR, FQNEAQ (reference sequence). V was trimmed by 3 bases and J by 4 bases, leaving 11 bases between them.

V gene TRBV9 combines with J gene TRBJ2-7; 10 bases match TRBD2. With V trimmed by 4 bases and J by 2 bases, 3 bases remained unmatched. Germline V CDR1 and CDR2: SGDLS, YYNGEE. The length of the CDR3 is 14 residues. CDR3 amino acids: CASSPSGGTYEQYF. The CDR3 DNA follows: TGTGCCAGCAGCCCTAGCGGGGGTACCTACGAGCAGTACTTC.

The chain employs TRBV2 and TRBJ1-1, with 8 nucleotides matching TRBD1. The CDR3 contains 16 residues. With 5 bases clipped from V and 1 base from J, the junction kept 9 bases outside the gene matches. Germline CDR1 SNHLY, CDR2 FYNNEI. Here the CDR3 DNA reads TGTGCCAGCAGTAGACAGGGGTCTCTTACGAACACTGAAGCTTTCTTT. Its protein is CASSRQGSLTNTEAFF.

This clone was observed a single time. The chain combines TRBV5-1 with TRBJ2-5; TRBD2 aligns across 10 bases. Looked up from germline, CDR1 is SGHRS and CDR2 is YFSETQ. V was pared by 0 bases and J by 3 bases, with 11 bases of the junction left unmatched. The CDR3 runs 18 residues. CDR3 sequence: CASSLVLAGAVGKETQYF. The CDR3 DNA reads TGCGCCAGCAGCTTGGTGCTAGCGGGGGCCGTTGGGAAAGAGACCCAGTACTTC. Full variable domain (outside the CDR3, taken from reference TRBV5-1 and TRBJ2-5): KAGVTQTPRYLIKTRGQQVTLSCSPISGHRSVSWYQQTPGQGLQFLFEYFSETQRNKGNFPGRFSGRQFSNSRSEMNVSTLELGDSALYLCASSLVLAGAVGKETQYFGPGTRLLVL.

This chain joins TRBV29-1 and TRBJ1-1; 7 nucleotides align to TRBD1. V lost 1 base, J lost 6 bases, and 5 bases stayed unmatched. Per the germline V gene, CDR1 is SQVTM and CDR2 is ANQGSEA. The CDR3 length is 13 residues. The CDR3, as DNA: TGCAGCGTTGAAGTCGACAGGGAGGCTGAAGCTTTCTTT. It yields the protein CSVEVDREAEAFF.

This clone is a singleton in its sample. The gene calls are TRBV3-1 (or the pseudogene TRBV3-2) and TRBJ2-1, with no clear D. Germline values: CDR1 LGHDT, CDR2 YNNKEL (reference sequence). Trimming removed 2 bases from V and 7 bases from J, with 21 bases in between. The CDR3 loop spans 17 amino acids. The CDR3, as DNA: TGTGCCAGCAGCCAAAACCCAGGTAGTAACGTAAGGAATGAGCAGTTCTTC. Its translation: CASSQNPGSNVRNEQFF.

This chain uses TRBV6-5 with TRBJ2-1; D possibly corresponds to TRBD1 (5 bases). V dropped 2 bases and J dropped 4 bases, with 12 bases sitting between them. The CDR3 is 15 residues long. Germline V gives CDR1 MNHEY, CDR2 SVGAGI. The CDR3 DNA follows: TGTGCCAGCAGTTACCGCCGACAGAAATACAATGAGCAGTTCTTC. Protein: CASSYRRQKYNEQFF.

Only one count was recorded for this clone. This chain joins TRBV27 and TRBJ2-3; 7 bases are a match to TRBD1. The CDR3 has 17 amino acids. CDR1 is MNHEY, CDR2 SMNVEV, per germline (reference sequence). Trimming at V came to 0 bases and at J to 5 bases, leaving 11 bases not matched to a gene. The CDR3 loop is CASSLSDRVAGGDTQYF. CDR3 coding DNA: TGTGCCAGCAGTTTATCCGACAGGGTCGCAGGGGGAGATACGCAGTATTTT.

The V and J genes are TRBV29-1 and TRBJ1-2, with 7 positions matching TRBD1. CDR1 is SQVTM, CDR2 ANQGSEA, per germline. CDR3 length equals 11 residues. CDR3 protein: CGTTGFYGYTF. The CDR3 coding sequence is TGCGGCACGACAGGGTTTTATGGCTACACCTTC.